These 30 T cell receptor beta chains share one sample of origin, sequenced in a study of T cell clonality in common variable immunodeficiency. Study-level findings and limits: Fewer deletions and N-nucleotide insertions were reportedly seen in common variable immunodeficiency TCR beta sequences.

The protocol was immunoSEQ multiplex PCR, while the TCRdb copy is restricted to in-frame clones and leaves out a portion. Recorded here are fewer than 30,000 clones, none singletons. These receptors have no known antigen. The sequenced sample was peripheral blood mononuclear cells. The receptors here all came from a human donor with common variable immunodeficiency.

This clone appeared many times. Read data end 3 residues before the CDR3 end; the end is taken from the germline J gene. The chain is built from TRBV19 and TRBJ2-1; 8 bases are shared with TRBD1. CDR1 and CDR2 (germline): LNHDA, SQIVND (reference sequence). The CDR3 sequence is 15 residues long. V shed 1 base, J shed 6 bases, and the junction held 5 bases outside the gene matches. CDR3 in amino acids: CASSIGPGQVNEQFF. The CDR3 bases that were read are TGTGCCAGTAGTATAGGCCCGGGACAGGTCAATGAG.

As concerns this clone: The CDR3 extends 3 residues past the end of the read, so its final part is completed from the germline J gene. The chain employs TRBV6-1 and TRBJ2-1; 9 nucleotides align to TRBD2. This CDR3 spans 15 amino acids. V gave up 4 bases and J gave up 4 bases; unmatched junction bases: 5. CDR1 is MNHNS, CDR2 SASEGT, per germline. The part of the CDR3 DNA that was read is TGTGCCAGCAGTGCCCTGGCGGGAGGGTACAATGAG. Amino acids: CASSALAGGYNE. The CDR3 as a whole reads CASSALAGGYNEQFF.

This clone was observed many times. The read ends 3 residues before the CDR3 terminus; that terminus is restored from the germline J gene. The chain joins TRBV5-1 to TRBJ1-1, with TRBD1 matching over 9 bases. Germline V CDR1 and CDR2: SGHRS, YFSETQ. CDR3 length equals 14 residues. Unmatched junction bases numbered 4, after V lost 2 bases and J lost 5 bases. The CDR3 spells CASSFETGGTEAFF. CDR3 DNA, as far as it was read: TGCGCCAGCAGCTTTGAGACAGGGGGAACTGAA.

This clone was counted a few times. The read ends 3 residues shy of where the CDR3 ends; the end is completed using the germline J gene. The chain recombines TRBV5-1 with TRBJ2-2; D perhaps matches TRBD2 (7 bases). The V gene's germline CDR1 is SGHRS and CDR2 YFSETQ. This CDR3 is 14 amino acids long. V lost 0 bases to trimming and J lost 7 bases, with 10 bases between them. CDR3 DNA (partial): TGCGCCAGCAGCTTGGACAGGGAGGGCGGGGAG. This translates into CASSLDREGGE. The whole CDR3 sequence is CASSLDREGGELFF.

This clone was observed many times. The CDR3 end lies 3 residues beyond the end of the read and is filled in from the germline J gene. The chain combines TRBV18 with TRBJ2-1, with TRBD2 matching 12 bases. J was trimmed by 8 bases and V by 4 bases; bases with no gene match: 3. Per the germline V gene, CDR1 is KGHSH and CDR2 is LQKENI. This CDR3 comprises 14 residues. The CDR3 is CASSRLAGDYEQFF. Partial CDR3 DNA: TGTGCCAGCTCACGACTAGCGGGAGATTATGAG.

Many counts were recorded for this clone. The read falls 3 residues short of the CDR3 end, and the missing part is taken from the germline J gene. V and J are TRBV5-4 and TRBJ1-2; D remains unclear. Between the trimmed V and J ends, which lost 3 bases and 5 bases, there was a span of 11 bases. This CDR3 comprises 13 residues. Germline CDR1 and CDR2: SGHNT and YYREEE (reference sequence). The CDR3 sequence: CASSSITGYGYTF. The part of the CDR3 DNA that was read is TGTGCCAGCAGCTCAATAACCGGGTATGGC.

This clone has ten or more counts. The read ends 3 residues before the CDR3 terminus; that terminus is restored from the germline J gene. The V and J genes are TRBV5-1 and TRBJ2-3, with a weak D call TRBD1 (5 bases). The CDR3 has 15 amino acids. CDR1 is SGHRS and CDR2 is YFSETQ in the germline V gene. Trimming removed 0 bases from V and 2 bases from J, with 10 bases in between. CDR3 protein: CASSLVDSSTDTQYF. The sequenced CDR3 bases are TGCGCCAGCAGCTTGGTTGACAGCTCCACAGATACG.

This clone came up a few times. The read terminates 3 residues ahead of where the CDR3 ends, so the germline J gene completes it. This chain joins TRBV19 and TRBJ2-7; a possible D gene is TRBD1 (6 bases). This CDR3 has 14 residues. Per germline, CDR1 LNHDA and CDR2 SQIVND (reference sequence). V was trimmed by 2 bases and J by 2 bases, leaving 10 bases between them. CDR3 DNA (partial): TGTGCCAGTAGTATACATACAGGGCCCTACGAG. This sequence encodes CASSIHTGPYE. The complete CDR3 protein is CASSIHTGPYEQYF.

In its sample, this clone was seen many times. The CDR3 goes on 3 residues after the read ends, and that part is filled in from the germline J gene. This chain connects TRBV29-1 to TRBJ1-2, with D uncertain. The CDR3 loop spans 13 amino acids. Germline V lookup: CDR1 SQVTM, CDR2 ANQGSEA. Trimming shortened V by 0 bases and J by 1 base, and 6 bases separated the two germline ends. Partial CDR3 DNA: TGCAGCGTTGAAGACAAACTTAACTATGGC. This sequence encodes CSVEDKLNYG. In full, the CDR3 reads CSVEDKLNYGYTF.

This clone was detected only a few times. The CDR3 bases that were read are TGTGCCAGCAGCTCTATTAATGACGGGGAG. Translated, it gives CASSSINDGE. The complete CDR3 protein is CASSSINDGELFF. J is TRBJ2-2 and V is TRBV7-3; no reliable D call. The read finishes 3 residues shy of the CDR3 end, and the germline J gene is used to complete it. V dropped 4 bases and J dropped 7 bases, with 10 bases sitting between them. This CDR3 comprises 13 residues. Germline CDR1 reads SGHTA; CDR2 reads FQGTGA.

This clone was picked up many times. From the germline J gene comes the end of the CDR3, since the read stops 3 residues before it. The chain joins TRBV5-1 to TRBJ2-1, with D uncertain. Germline loops: CDR1 SGHRS, CDR2 YFSETQ. CDR3 length: 16 amino acids. The ends were cut back, 0 bases at V and 0 bases at J, with 10 bases in the middle. CDR3 protein: CASSLAQAVSYNEQFF. CDR3 DNA (partial): TGCGCCAGCAGCTTGGCCCAGGCCGTCTCCTACAATGAG.

In this sample, this clone turned up many times. Additional DNA sequences in this sample encode the identical CDR3. The part of the CDR3 DNA that was read is TGTGCCAGCAGCTTATCAGTGGCCGGGGAG. Translation: CASSLSVAGE. The CDR3 as a whole reads CASSLSVAGELFF. The genes are TRBV5-6 and TRBJ2-2; D not resolved. The CDR3 end is not reached by the read, which stops 3 residues before it; the germline J gene fills it in. The V end lost 2 bases, the J end lost 6 bases, and 8 bases lay between the germline ends. The CDR3 spans 13 residues. Germline V gene lookup returns CDR1 SGHDT and CDR2 YYEEEE.

This clone was observed a few times. The read comes to an end 3 residues before the CDR3 does, leaving the germline J gene to fill in the end. J is TRBJ1-2 and V is TRBV5-6, with D unclear. Trimming removed 1 base from V and 4 bases from J, with 8 bases in between. The CDR3 spans 13 residues. CDR1 is SGHDT and CDR2 is YYEEEE in the germline V gene. CDR3 DNA, as far as it was read: TGTGCCAGCAGCTTGTCCAGGAGCTATGGC. Translated: CASSLSRSYG. The full CDR3 reads CASSLSRSYGYTF.

In this sample, this clone turned up many times. The sequenced fragment ends 3 residues before the CDR3 boundary, so the rest is inferred from the germline J gene. The chain has TRBV20-1 and TRBJ2-5; D uncertain. V was trimmed by 2 bases and J by 0 bases, leaving 10 bases between them. The CDR3 extends over 14 amino acids. Germline assignment: CDR1 DFQATT and CDR2 SNEGSKA (reference sequence). This CDR3 is CSARPFRNQETQYF. The sequenced part of the CDR3 DNA is TGCAGTGCTAGACCCTTCCGTAACCAAGAGACC.

This clone was found many times. The observed sequence ends 3 residues before the CDR3 terminus, with the missing tail filled in from the germline J gene. This rearrangement joins TRBV6-2 or TRBV6-3 to TRBJ2-7; tentative D call: TRBD1 (6 bases). Germline CDR1 and CDR2: MNHEY and SVGEGT. CDR3 length: 12 amino acids. Trimming removed 7 bases at V and 2 bases at J, with 9 bases between. CDR3: CASKRDTYEQYF. The sequenced CDR3 bases are TGTGCCAGCAAGAGGGACACCTACGAG.

This clone was detected only a few times. The read ends 3 residues before the CDR3 terminus; that terminus is restored from the germline J gene. The chain links TRBV5-1 to TRBJ2-1; possible D gene TRBD2, 7 bases. Per the germline V gene, CDR1 is SGHRS and CDR2 is YFSETQ. V gave up 5 bases and J gave up 3 bases, with 18 bases separating them. CDR3 length equals 16 residues. The CDR3 is CASRGGQNYLYNEQFF. The sequenced part of the CDR3 DNA is TGCGCCAGCAGGGGGGGGCAAAACTATCTCTACAATGAG.

This clone showed up many times. The CDR3 bases that were read are TGCGCCAGCAGCTTGGAAGGGACAGATACG. It yields the protein CASSLEGTDT. The full CDR3 reads CASSLEGTDTQYF. The V gene is TRBV5-1, the J gene TRBJ2-3; D not certain. The read comes to an end 3 residues before the CDR3 does, leaving the germline J gene to fill in the end. The V and J ends lost 0 bases and 3 bases respectively, with 5 bases between them. Germline CDR1 is SGHRS and CDR2 is YFSETQ. The CDR3 runs to 13 residues.

With regard to this clone: Read sequence stops 3 residues before the CDR3 end, and the germline J gene provides the missing end. The chain has TRBV18 and TRBJ2-2, with D perhaps matching TRBD1 (6 bases). From germline, CDR1 is KGHSH and CDR2 LQKENI. CDR3 length: 16 amino acids. Trimming stripped 4 bases from V and 1 base from J, with 13 bases between. The CDR3 bases that were read are TGTGCCAGCTCACGGACCGGGACAAAGAACACCGGGGAG. This encodes CASSRTGTKNTGE. The full CDR3 protein is CASSRTGTKNTGELFF.

This clone came up many times. The read terminates 3 residues ahead of where the CDR3 ends, so the germline J gene completes it. The chain is built from TRBV7-8 and TRBJ2-1, with D tentatively TRBD2 (7 bases). From germline, CDR1 is SGHVS and CDR2 FQNEAQ. Trimming took off 0 bases at V and 8 bases at J, with 11 bases between the two ends. The CDR3 has 14 amino acids. The part of the CDR3 DNA that was read is TGTGCCAGCAGCTTAGCGGGGGGGCGCCATGAG. Protein: CASSLAGGRHE. The CDR3 in full is CASSLAGGRHEQFF. Full variable domain (outside the CDR3, taken from reference TRBV7-8 and TRBJ2-1): GAGVSQSPRYKVAKRGQDVALRCDPISGHVSLFWYQQALGQGPEFLTYFQNEAQLDKSGLPSDRFFAERPEGSVSTLKIQRTQQEDSAVYLCASSLAGGRHEQFFGPGTRLTVL.

There are a few counts of this clone. Read data end 3 residues before the CDR3 end; the end is taken from the germline J gene. This chain uses TRBV20-1 with TRBJ2-3; 9 bases match TRBD2. V dropped 0 bases and J dropped 1; count of bases not matched to a gene: 5. The CDR3 loop spans 16 amino acids. Germline V gene lookup returns CDR1 DFQATT and CDR2 SNEGSKA (reference sequence). The CDR3 loop is CSAREAGGPGTDTQYF. The sequenced CDR3 bases are TGCAGTGCTAGAGAGGCGGGAGGGCCAGGCACAGATACG.

Many counts were recorded for this clone. The CDR3 end lies 3 residues beyond the end of the read and is filled in from the germline J gene. The chain employs TRBV7-9 and TRBJ1-1; D unresolved. The CDR3 sequence is 13 residues long. Germline loops: CDR1 SEHNR, CDR2 FQNEAQ (reference sequence). V dropped 5 bases and J dropped 1 base, with 8 bases sitting between them. This CDR3 reads CASSRAANTEAFF. The DNA read from the CDR3 is TGTGCCAGCAGCAGGGCCGCGAACACTGAA.

This clone was picked up many times. With the read ending 3 residues before the CDR3 end, the germline J gene is used to fill in that end. The chain uses TRBV4-1 and TRBJ1-4, with TRBD1 as a possible D gene (5 bases). This CDR3 comprises 15 residues. Germline V CDR1 and CDR2: MGHRA, YSYEKL. Trimming took 4 bases from V and 0 from J, leaving 9 bases between them. CDR3 residues: CASSLQTATNEKLFF. The part of the CDR3 DNA that was read is TGCGCCAGCAGCCTACAGACAGCAACTAATGAAAAA.

Many counts were recorded for this clone. With the read ending 3 residues before the CDR3 end, the germline J gene is used to fill in that end. The rearrangement uses TRBV5-1 and TRBJ1-1, with a possible D match to TRBD1 (6 bases). The length of the CDR3 is 15 residues. The V gene's germline CDR1 is SGHRS and CDR2 YFSETQ. The CDR3 reads CASSGPGHLNQAAFF. The part of the CDR3 DNA that was read is TGCGCCAGCAGCGGACCGGGACACCTCAACCAAGCA. Complete variable domain (other parts from reference TRBV5-1 and TRBJ1-1): KAGVTQTPRYLIKTRGQQVTLSCSPISGHRSVSWYQQTPGQGLQFLFEYFSETQRNKGNFPGRFSGRQFSNSRSEMNVSTLELGDSALYLCASSGPGHLNQAAFFGQGTRLTVV.

This clone has just a few counts. From the germline J gene comes the end of the CDR3, since the read stops 3 residues before it. The chain joins TRBV5-1 to TRBJ2-7, with 8 bases that match TRBD2. CDR1 is SGHRS and CDR2 is YFSETQ in the germline V gene. This CDR3 contains 14 residues. The trim removed 7 bases at V and 3 bases at J, leaving 9 bases unmatched. The CDR3: CASAGGGGNYEQYF. CDR3 bases read: TGCGCCAGCGCCGGGGGCGGGGGGAACTACGAG.

This clone was counted many times. The CDR3 end lies 3 residues beyond the end of the read and is filled in from the germline J gene. J is TRBJ2-7 and V is TRBV10-3; 8 bases agree with TRBD2. Per the germline V gene, CDR1 is ENHRY and CDR2 is SYGVKD. The J segment lost 0 bases and the V segment lost 4 bases, leaving 5 bases of the junction unmatched. The CDR3 covers 15 residues. CDR3 region: CAISGIAGHSYEQYF. The CDR3 DNA, read in part, is TGTGCCATCAGTGGGATAGCGGGACACTCCTACGAG.

Turning to this clone: Sequencing ends 3 residues short of the CDR3 end; the germline J gene provides the rest. The chain uses TRBV20-1 and TRBJ1-6; a weak D match, TRBD1 (6 bases). Between the trimmed V and J ends, which lost 4 bases and 0 bases, there was a span of 16 bases. Germline V gene data show CDR1 as DFQATT and CDR2 as SNEGSKA (reference sequence). The CDR3 runs to 17 residues. The part of the CDR3 DNA that was read is TGCAGTGCTAAAGGGGTGGGGGCGAGCTCCTATAATTCACCC. This codes for CSAKGVGASSYNSP. The CDR3 in full is CSAKGVGASSYNSPLHF.

Notes on this clone: This may be a read error, as it is one base from a much larger clone. Coverage ceases 3 residues before the CDR3 finishes, and the germline J gene fills in the end. The J gene is TRBJ1-5, the V gene TRBV2, with D possibly being TRBD1 (5 bases). From germline, CDR1 is SNHLY and CDR2 FYNNEI. The CDR3 length is 16 residues. The part of the CDR3 DNA that was read is TGTGCCAGCAAGGGGCAGAACATTAATAGCAAGCAGCCC. Translated: CASKGQNINSKQP. The CDR3 in its entirety is CASKGQNINSKQPQHF.

This clone was observed at least ten times. From the germline J gene comes the end of the CDR3, since the read stops 3 residues before it. The rearrangement joins TRBV2 to TRBJ2-5; D is perhaps TRBD1 (6 bases). The V gene lost 5 bases and the J gene lost 2 bases, with 12 bases spanning the gap. CDR1 is SNHLY and CDR2 is FYNNEI in the germline V gene. There are 14 residues in the CDR3. CDR3 DNA (partial): TGTGCCAGCAGTCGGGACATCAATCAAGAGACC. This codes for CASSRDINQET. The CDR3 as a whole reads CASSRDINQETQYF.

This clone occurred many times. The CDR3 end is not reached by the read, which stops 3 residues before it; the germline J gene fills it in. The chain has TRBV18 and TRBJ2-7, with 12 positions matching TRBD2. The CDR3 loop spans 17 amino acids. V shed 4 bases, J shed 0 bases, and the junction held 7 bases outside the gene matches. Germline V gene lookup returns CDR1 KGHSH and CDR2 LQKENI. Here the CDR3 reads CASSQRTSGTLSYEQYF. The sequenced part of the CDR3 DNA is TGTGCCAGCTCACAACGGACTAGCGGGACTCTCTCCTACGAG.

Ten or more counts support this clone. Read coverage stops 3 residues before the CDR3 terminus; the germline J gene supplies the remainder. The V call is TRBV30, the J call TRBJ2-5, with D possibly TRBD1 on 5 matching bases. The CDR3 is made up of 14 amino acids. Trimming took 1 base from V and 5 from J, leaving 14 bases between them. Germline-derived CDR1 and CDR2 are GTSNPN and SVGIG (reference sequence). The part of the CDR3 DNA that was read is TGTGCCTGGAGTGGCCTAGGGGCGCGGGAGACC. Translating it yields CAWSGLGARET. The CDR3 in full is CAWSGLGARETQYF. The full variable domain, with the rest looked up from reference TRBV30 and TRBJ2-5, is SQTIHQWPATLVQPVGSPLSLECTVEGTSNPNLYWYRQAAGRGLQLLFYSVGIGQISSEVPQNLSASRPQDRQFILSSKKLLLSDSGFYLCAWSGLGARETQYFGPGTRLLVL.